This T cell receptor (beta chain) was sequenced for a study of Tregs in tolerant kidney transplant recipients. Study-level findings and limits: Expanding Tregs on activated donor B cells appeared to best identify donor-specific TCRbeta clones.

The nonmyeloablative bone marrow transplants came from related graft donors, with transient mixed chimerism. Unstimulated regulatory T cells (CD4+CD25+CD127-), CD4+CD25- non-regulatory cells, CD4 and CD8 cells were FACS-sorted from thawed PBMCs. On this clone: Antigen unknown. The sequenced fragment ends 3 residues before the CDR3 boundary, so the rest is inferred from the germline J gene.

The CDR3 is 13 amino acids. Trimming took off 9 bases at V and 3 bases at J, with 11 bases between the two ends. In germline, CDR1 is ENHRY, CDR2 SYGVKD. Assay: immunoSEQ multiplex PCR; the TCRdb copy retains only in-frame clones and omits some. Across 25,000 or so clones, the top ten clones capture approximately 3.7% of the sample. The TCR originated in a human patient who received a combined kidney and bone marrow transplant. A share of the T cells may be of graft donor origin. The specimen was CD4+ T cells from blood (PBMCs), collected 6 months after the transplant. This sequence joins TRBV10-3 and TRBJ2-2; no clear D gene. CDR3: CAIGPIHTGELFF. The CDR3 DNA, read in part, is TGTGCCATAGGCCCCATCCACACCGGGGAG.